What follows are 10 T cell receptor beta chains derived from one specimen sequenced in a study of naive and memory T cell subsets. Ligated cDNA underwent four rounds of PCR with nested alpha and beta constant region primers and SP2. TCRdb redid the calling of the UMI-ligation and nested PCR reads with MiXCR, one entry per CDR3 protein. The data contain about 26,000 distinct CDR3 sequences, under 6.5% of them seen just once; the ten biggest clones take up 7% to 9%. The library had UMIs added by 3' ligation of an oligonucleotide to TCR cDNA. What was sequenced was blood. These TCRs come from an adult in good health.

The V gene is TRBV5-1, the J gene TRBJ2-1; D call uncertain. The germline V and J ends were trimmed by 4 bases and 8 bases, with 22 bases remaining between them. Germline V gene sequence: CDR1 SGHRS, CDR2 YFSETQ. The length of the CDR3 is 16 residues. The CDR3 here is CASSHPRPGPGDEQFF. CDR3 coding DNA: TGCGCCAGCAGCCATCCAAGACCCGGGCCGGGCGATGAGCAGTTCTTC.

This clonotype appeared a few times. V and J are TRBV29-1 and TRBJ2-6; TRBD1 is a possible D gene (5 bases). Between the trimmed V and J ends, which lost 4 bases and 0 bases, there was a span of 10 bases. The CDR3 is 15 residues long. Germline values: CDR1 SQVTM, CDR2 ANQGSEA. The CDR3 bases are TGCAGCGTTGCGGCAGGGATCTCTGGGGCCAACGTCCTGACTTTC. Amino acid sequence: CSVAAGISGANVLTF.

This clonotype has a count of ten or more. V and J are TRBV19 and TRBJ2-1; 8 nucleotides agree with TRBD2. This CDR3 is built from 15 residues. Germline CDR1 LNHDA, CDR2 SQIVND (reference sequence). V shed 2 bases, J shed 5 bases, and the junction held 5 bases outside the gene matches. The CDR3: CASSISSAGDNEQFF. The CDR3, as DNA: TGTGCCAGTAGTATAAGTTCAGCGGGGGACAATGAGCAGTTCTTC.

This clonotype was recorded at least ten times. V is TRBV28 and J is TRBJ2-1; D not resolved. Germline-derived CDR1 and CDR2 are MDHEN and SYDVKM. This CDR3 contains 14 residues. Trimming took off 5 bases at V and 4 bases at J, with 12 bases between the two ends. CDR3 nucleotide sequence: TGTGCCAGCAGTCTAACCGCTCCATACAATGAGCAGTTCTTC. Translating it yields CASSLTAPYNEQFF.

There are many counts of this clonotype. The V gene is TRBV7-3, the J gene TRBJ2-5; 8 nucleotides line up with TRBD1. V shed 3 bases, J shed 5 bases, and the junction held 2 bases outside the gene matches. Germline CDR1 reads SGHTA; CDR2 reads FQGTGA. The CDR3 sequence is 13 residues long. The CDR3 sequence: CASSFGQGETQYF. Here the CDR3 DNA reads TGTGCCAGCAGCTTCGGACAGGGCGAGACCCAGTACTTC.

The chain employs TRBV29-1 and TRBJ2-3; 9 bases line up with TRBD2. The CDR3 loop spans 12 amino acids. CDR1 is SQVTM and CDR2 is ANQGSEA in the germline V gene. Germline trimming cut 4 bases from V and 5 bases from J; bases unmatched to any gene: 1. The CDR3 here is CSVVTSGDTQYF. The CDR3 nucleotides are TGCAGCGTTGTGACTAGCGGAGATACGCAGTATTTT.

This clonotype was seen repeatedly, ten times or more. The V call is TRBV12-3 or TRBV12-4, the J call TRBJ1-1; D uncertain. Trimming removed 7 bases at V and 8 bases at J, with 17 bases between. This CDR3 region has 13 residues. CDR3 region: CASTSTLSLEAFF. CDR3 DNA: TGTGCCAGCACCTCGACGTTGAGTTTAGAAGCTTTCTTT.

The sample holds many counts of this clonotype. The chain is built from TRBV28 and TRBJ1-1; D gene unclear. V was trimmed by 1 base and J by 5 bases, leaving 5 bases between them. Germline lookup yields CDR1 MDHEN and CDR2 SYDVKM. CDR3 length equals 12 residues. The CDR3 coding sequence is TGTGCCAGCAGTTTATCCCTGACTGAAGCTTTCTTT. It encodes CASSLSLTEAFF.

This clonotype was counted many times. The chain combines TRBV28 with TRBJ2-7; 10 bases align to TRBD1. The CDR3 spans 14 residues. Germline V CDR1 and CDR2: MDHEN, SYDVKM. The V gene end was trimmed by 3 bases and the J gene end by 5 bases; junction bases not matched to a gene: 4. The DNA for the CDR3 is TGTGCCAGCAGTTTCGACAGGGGGCGCGACGAGCAGTACTTC. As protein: CASSFDRGRDEQYF.

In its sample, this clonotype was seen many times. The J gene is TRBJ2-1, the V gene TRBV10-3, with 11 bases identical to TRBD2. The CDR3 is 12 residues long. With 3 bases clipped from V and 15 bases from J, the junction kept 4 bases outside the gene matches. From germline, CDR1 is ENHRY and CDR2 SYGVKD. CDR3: CAISETSGSPFF. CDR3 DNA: TGTGCCATCAGTGAAACTAGCGGGAGCCCGTTCTTC.